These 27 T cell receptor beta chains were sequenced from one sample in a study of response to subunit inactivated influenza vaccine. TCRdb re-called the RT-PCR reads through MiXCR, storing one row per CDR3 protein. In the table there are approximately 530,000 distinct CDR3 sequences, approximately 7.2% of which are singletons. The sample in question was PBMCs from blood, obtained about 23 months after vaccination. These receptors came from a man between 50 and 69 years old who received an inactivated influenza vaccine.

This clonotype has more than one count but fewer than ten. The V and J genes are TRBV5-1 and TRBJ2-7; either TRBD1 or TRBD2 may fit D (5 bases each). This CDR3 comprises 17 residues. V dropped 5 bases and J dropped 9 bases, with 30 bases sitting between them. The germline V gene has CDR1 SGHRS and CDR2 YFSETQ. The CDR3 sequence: CASSPLSLTGGGWGQYF. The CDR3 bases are TGCGCCAGCAGTCCCCTTTCACTAACAGGAGGTGGTTGGGGGCAGTACTTC.

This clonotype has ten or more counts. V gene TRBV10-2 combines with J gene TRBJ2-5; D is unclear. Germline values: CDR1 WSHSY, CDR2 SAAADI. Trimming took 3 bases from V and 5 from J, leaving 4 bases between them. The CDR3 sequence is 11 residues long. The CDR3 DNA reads TGCGCCAGCAGTGATTTGGAGACCCAGTACTTC. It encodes CASSDLETQYF.

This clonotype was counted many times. The CDR3 coding sequence is TGTGCCACCAGTGATCCCGGGACAGGCTCCTACGAGCAGTACTTC. Amino acids: CATSDPGTGSYEQYF. The chain couples TRBV24-1 to TRBJ2-7, with 8 bases matching TRBD1. This CDR3 is built from 15 residues. Germline V gives CDR1 KGHDR, CDR2 SFDVKD. Trimming cost V 3 bases and J 0 bases; bases outside gene matches: 3.

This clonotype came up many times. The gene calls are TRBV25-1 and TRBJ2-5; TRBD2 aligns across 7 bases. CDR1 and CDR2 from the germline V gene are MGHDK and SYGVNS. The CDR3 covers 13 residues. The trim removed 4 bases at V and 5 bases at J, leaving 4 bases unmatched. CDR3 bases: TGTGCCAGCAGTGTATCCGGGGGGGAGACCCAGTACTTC. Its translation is CASSVSGGETQYF.

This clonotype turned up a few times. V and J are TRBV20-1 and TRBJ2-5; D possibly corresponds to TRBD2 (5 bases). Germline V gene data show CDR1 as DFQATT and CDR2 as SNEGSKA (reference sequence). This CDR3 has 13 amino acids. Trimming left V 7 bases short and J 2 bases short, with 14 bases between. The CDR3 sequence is CSVGRTHQETQYF. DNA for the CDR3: TGCAGTGTGGGAAGGACTCATCAAGAGACCCAGTACTTC.

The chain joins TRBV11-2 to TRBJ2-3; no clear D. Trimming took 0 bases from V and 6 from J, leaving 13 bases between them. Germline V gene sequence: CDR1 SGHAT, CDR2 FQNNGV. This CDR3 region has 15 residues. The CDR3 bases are TGTGCCAGCAGCTTAGATCTTAGCAGTAGGGATACGCAGTATTTT. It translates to CASSLDLSSRDTQYF. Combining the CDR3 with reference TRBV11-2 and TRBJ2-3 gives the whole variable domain EAGVAQSPRYKIIEKRQSVAFWCNPISGHATLYWYQQILGQGPKLLIQFQNNGVVDDSQLPKDRFSAERLKGVDSTLKIQPAKLEDSAVYLCASSLDLSSRDTQYFGPGTRLTVL.

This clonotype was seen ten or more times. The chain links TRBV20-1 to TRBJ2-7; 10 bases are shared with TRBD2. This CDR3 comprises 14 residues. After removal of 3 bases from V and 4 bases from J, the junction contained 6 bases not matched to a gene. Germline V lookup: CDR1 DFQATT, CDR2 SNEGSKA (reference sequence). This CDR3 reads CSASQRGGLYEQYF. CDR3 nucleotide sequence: TGCAGTGCTAGTCAGCGGGGGGGCCTGTACGAGCAGTACTTC.

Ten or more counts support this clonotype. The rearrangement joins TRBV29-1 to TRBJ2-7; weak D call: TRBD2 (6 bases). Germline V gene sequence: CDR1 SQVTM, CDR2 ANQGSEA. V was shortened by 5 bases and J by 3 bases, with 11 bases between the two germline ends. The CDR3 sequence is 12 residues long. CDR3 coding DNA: TGCAGCGTTCCTGCGGGGAACTACGAGCAGTACTTC. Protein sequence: CSVPAGNYEQYF.

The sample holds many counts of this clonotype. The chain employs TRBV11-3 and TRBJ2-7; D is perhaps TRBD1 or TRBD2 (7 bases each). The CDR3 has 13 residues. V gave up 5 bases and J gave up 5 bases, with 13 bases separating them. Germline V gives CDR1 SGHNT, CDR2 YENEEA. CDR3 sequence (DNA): TGTGCCAGCAGCCAGGGGGGGGGCAACGAGCAGTACTTC. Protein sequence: CASSQGGGNEQYF.

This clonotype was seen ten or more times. CDR3 residues: CASSEPRGSPLHF. CDR3 nucleotides: TGTGCCAGCAGTGAACCGCGCGGTTCACCCCTCCACTTT. The genes are TRBV2 and TRBJ1-6; D is uncertain. V was pared by 2 bases and J by 9 bases, with 8 bases between. This CDR3 is built from 13 residues. From germline, CDR1 is SNHLY and CDR2 FYNNEI.

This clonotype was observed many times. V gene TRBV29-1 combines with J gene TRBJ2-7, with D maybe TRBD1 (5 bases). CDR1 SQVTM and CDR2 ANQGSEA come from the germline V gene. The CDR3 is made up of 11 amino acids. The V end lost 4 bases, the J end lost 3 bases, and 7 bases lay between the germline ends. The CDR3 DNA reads TGCAGCGTTGTACAGGACTACGAGCAGTACTTC. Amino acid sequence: CSVVQDYEQYF.

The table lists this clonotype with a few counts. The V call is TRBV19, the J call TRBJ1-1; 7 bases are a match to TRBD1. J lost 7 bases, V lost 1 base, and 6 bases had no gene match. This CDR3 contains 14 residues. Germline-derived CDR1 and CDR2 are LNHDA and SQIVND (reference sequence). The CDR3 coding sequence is TGTGCCAGTAGTATAGTCTGGCAGGGGGATGAAGCTTTCTTT. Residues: CASSIVWQGDEAFF. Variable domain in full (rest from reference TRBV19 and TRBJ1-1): DGGITQSPKYLFRKEGQNVTLSCEQNLNHDAMYWYRQDPGQGLRLIYYSQIVNDFQKGDIAEGYSVSREKKESFPLTVTSAQKNPTAFYLCASSIVWQGDEAFFGQGTRLTVV.

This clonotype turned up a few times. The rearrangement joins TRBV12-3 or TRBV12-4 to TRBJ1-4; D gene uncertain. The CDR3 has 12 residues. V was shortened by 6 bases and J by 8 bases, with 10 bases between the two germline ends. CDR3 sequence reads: CASSLVEEKLFF. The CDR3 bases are TGTGCCAGCAGCCTAGTAGAGGAAAAACTGTTTTTT.

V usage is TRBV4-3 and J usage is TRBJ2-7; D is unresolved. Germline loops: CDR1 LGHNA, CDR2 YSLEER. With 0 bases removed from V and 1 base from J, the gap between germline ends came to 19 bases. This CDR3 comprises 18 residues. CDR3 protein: CASSQDLGVGGRSYEQYF. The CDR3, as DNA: TGCGCCAGCAGCCAAGATCTTGGGGTCGGCGGCAGGTCCTACGAGCAGTACTTC.

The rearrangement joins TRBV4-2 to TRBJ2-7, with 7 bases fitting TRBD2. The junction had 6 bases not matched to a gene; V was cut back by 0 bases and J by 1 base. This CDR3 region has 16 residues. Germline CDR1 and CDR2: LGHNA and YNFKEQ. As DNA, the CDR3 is TGTGCCAGCAGCCAAGACCGGGGGGTAGTATCCTACGAGCAGTACTTC. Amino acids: CASSQDRGVVSYEQYF.

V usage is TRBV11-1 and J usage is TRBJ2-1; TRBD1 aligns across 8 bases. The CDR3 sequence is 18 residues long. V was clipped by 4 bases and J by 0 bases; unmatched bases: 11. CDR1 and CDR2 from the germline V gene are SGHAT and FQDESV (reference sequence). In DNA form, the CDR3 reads TGTGCCAGCAGCTCCAGCCCCCGACAGGGGAGCTCCTACAATGAGCAGTTCTTC. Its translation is CASSSSPRQGSSYNEQFF.

The CDR3 loop reads CSATPQGPRSTDTQYF. The CDR3, as DNA: TGCAGTGCCACCCCACAGGGTCCGCGAAGCACAGATACGCAGTATTTT. The rearrangement uses TRBV20-1 and TRBJ2-3; possible D gene TRBD1, 6 bases. Trimming took off 6 bases at V and 0 bases at J, with 19 bases between the two ends. The CDR3 is 16 amino acids. Per the germline V gene, CDR1 is DFQATT and CDR2 is SNEGSKA (reference sequence).

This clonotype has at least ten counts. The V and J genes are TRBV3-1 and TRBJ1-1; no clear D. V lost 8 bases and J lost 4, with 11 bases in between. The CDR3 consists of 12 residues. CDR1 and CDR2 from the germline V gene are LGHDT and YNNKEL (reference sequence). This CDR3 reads CASRDISTEAFF. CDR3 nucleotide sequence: TGTGCCAGCCGCGATATCAGCACTGAAGCTTTCTTT. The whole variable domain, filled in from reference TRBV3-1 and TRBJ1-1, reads DTAVSQTPKYLVTQMGNDKSIKCEQNLGHDTMYWYKQDSKKFLKIMFSYNNKELIINETVPNRFSPKSPDKAHLNLHINSLELGDSAVYFCASRDISTEAFFGQGTRLTVV.

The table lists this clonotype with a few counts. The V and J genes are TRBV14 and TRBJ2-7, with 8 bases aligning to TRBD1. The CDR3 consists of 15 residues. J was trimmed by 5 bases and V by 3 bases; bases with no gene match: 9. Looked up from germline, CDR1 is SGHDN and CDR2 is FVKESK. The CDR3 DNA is TGTGCCAGCAGCCATATACGGACAGGGACAAACGAGCAGTACTTC. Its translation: CASSHIRTGTNEQYF.

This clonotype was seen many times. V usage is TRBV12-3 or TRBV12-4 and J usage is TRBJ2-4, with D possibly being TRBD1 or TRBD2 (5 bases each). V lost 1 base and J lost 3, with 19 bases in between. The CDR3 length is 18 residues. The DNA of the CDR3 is TGTGCCAGCAGTTTAGACCGGGTTCTAGGGGAGTTCAAAAACATTCAGTACTTC. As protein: CASSLDRVLGEFKNIQYF.

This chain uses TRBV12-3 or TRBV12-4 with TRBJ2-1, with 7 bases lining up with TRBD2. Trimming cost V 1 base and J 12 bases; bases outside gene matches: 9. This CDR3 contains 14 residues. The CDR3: CASSLVLGGPLQFF. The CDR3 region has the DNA TGTGCCAGCAGTTTAGTGTTGGGAGGGCCCTTGCAGTTCTTC.

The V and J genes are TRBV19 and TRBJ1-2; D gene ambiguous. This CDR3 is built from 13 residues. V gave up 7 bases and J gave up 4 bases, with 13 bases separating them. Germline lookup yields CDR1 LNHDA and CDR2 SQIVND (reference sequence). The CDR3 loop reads CASKKERGYGYTF. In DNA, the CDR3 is TGTGCCAGTAAGAAGGAACGCGGCTATGGCTACACCTTC.

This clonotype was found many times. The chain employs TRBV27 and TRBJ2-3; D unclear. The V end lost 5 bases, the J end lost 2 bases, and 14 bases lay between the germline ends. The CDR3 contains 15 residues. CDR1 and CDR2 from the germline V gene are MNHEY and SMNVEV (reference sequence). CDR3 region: CASSPTGYHTDTQYF. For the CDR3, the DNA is TGTGCCAGCAGTCCCACGGGCTACCACACAGATACGCAGTATTTT.

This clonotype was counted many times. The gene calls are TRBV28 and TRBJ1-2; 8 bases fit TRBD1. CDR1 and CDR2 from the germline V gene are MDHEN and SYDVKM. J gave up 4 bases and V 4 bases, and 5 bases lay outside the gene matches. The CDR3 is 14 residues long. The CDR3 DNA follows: TGTGCCAGCAGTTCCGGACAGGGTCCCTATGGCTACACCTTC. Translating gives CASSSGQGPYGYTF.

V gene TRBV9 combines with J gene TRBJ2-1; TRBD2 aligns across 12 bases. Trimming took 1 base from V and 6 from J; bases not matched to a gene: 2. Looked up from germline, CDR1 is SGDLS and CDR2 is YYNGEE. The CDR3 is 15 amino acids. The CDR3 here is CASSVLAGGRNEQFF. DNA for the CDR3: TGTGCCAGCAGCGTACTAGCGGGGGGGCGCAATGAGCAGTTCTTC. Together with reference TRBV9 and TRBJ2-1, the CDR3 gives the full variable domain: DSGVTQTPKHLITATGQRVTLRCSPRSGDLSVYWYQQSLDQGLQFLIQYYNGEERAKGNILERFSAQQFPDLHSELNLSSLELGDSALYFCASSVLAGGRNEQFFGPGTRLTVL.

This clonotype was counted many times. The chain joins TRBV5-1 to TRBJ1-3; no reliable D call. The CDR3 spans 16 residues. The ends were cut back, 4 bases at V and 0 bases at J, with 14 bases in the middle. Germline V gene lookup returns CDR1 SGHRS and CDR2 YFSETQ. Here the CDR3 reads CASSPDTDSSGNTIYF. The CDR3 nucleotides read TGCGCCAGCAGCCCGGATACAGATTCCTCTGGAAACACCATATATTTT. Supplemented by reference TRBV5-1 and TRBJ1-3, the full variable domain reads KAGVTQTPRYLIKTRGQQVTLSCSPISGHRSVSWYQQTPGQGLQFLFEYFSETQRNKGNFPGRFSGRQFSNSRSEMNVSTLELGDSALYLCASSPDTDSSGNTIYFGEGSWLTVV.

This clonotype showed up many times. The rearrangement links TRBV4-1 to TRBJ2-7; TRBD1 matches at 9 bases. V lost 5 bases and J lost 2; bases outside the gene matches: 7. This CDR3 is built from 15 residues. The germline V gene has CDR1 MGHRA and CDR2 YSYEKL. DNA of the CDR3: TGCGCCAGCAGCACTCGGACAGGGGCGGCCTACGAGCAGTACTTC. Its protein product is CASSTRTGAAYEQYF.